A selection of T cell receptor beta chains follows, all from one sample in a study of blood T cell repertoires in COVID-19. The data were produced by immunoSEQ multiplex PCR, yet TCRdb's version contains in-frame clones alone and is incomplete. This repertoire shows fewer than 250,000 clones, 70% to 90% found once; its top ten account for 7.6%. What was sequenced was peripheral blood. These receptors all come from a woman between 45 and 65 years old with active or convalescent COVID-19. Both conserved end residues are part of each CDR3. D genes are given only for firm matches. For some rows the clone size is stated as once, few or many, or as a class when expanded; others skip it.

d_call	v_call	clone_size	j_call	cdr3_nt	cdr3_aa
NA	TRBV29-1	NA	TRBJ1-4	TGCAGCGTTGTTACTACCGACAGCAATGAAAAACTGTTTTTT	CSVVTTDSNEKLFF
NA	TRBV25-1	NA	TRBJ2-5	TGTGCCAGCAGTGAATTGGCCAGGAACCAAGAGACCCAGTACTTC	CASSELARNQETQYF
NA	TRBV2	once	TRBJ2-4	TGTGCCAGCAGTGTTGTTCAGGGGAACATTCAGTACTTC	CASSVVQGNIQYF
NA	TRBV28	NA	TRBJ1-1	TGTGCCAGCAGTTTAGTCCAGGGAGGCACTGAAGCTTTCTTT	CASSLVQGGTEAFF
NA	TRBV3-1/TRBV3-2	NA	TRBJ1-2	TGTGCCAGCAGCCAAGGGTGGGAGGGGGGAGCTGGCTACACCTTC	CASSQGWEGGAGYTF
TRBD2	TRBV6-5	NA	TRBJ2-5	TGTGCCAGCAGGCCCACTAGCGGGGGACAAGAGACCCAGTACTTC	CASRPTSGGQETQYF
NA	TRBV18	NA	TRBJ1-2	TGTGCCAGCTCAGAACAGAATGGCTACACCTTC	CASSEQNGYTF
NA	TRBV3-1/TRBV3-2	few	TRBJ1-1	TGTGCCAGCAGACATCAGGGCCTAACTGAAGCTTTCTTT	CASRHQGLTEAFF
NA	TRBV2	once	TRBJ1-5	TGTGCCAGCAGTTCCGGGGGGGCGCCCAGTCAGCCCCAGCATTTT	CASSSGGAPSQPQHF
NA	TRBV29-1	NA	TRBJ2-1	TGCAGCGTTGGGGGACGGCGGGGATCCTACAATGAGCAGTTCTTC	CSVGGRRGSYNEQFF
TRBD2	TRBV11-2	NA	TRBJ2-2	TGTGCCAGCAGGCCTAGACTAGCGGGAGAGACCGGGGAGCTGTTTTTT	CASRPRLAGETGELFF
NA	TRBV30	NA	TRBJ1-1	TGTGCCTTGGACAGTATGAACACTGAAGCTTTCTTT	CALDSMNTEAFF
TRBD2	TRBV27	once	TRBJ2-1	TGTGCCAGCAGTTTATCGAGTCGGGATAGCGGGAGGGTCAATGAGCAGTTCTTC	CASSLSSRDSGRVNEQFF
TRBD1	TRBV3-1/TRBV3-2	many	TRBJ1-1	TGTGCCAGCAGCCAGTGGGACAGGGCTCCGAACACTGAAGCTTTCTTT	CASSQWDRAPNTEAFF
TRBD1	TRBV3-1/TRBV3-2	NA	TRBJ1-5	TGTGCCAGCAGCCAAACTGGACAGGGTGATCAGCCCCAGCATTTT	CASSQTGQGDQPQHF
NA	TRBV7-2	NA	TRBJ1-1	TGTGCCAGCAGCCCGGGACAGAACACTGAAGCTTTCTTT	CASSPGQNTEAFF
NA	TRBV5-6	NA	TRBJ1-5	TGTGCCAGCAGCTTGAACGGGGTAAGCCAGCCCCAGCATTTT	CASSLNGVSQPQHF
TRBD1	TRBV6-5	few	TRBJ1-2	TGTGCCAGCAGGAAGACAGGGAATGGCTACACCTTC	CASRKTGNGYTF
TRBD2	TRBV6-5	NA	TRBJ2-1	TGTGCCAGCAGCCTAAGGGACACGGGGGGGGCGGAGCAGTTCTTC	CASSLRDTGGAEQFF
TRBD2	TRBV5-6	NA	TRBJ2-5	TGTGCCAGCAGCCTTGGACTAGCGGGAGGGGAGACCCAGTACTTC	CASSLGLAGGETQYF
NA	TRBV10-3	NA	TRBJ2-7	TGTGCCATCAGCACACAGGGCCCCTACGAGCAGTACTTC	CAISTQGPYEQYF
TRBD1	TRBV5-6	NA	TRBJ1-3	TGTGCCAGCAGCTTGGGACAGGGTCTTAGGAACACCATATATTTT	CASSLGQGLRNTIYF